These T cell receptor beta chains were read from a single sample in a study of cytomegalovirus exposure and HLA in healthy donors. TCRdb's table, derived via immunoSEQ multiplex PCR, lists solely in-frame clones and lacks some. The table lists more than 140,000 clones, under 70% of them singletons, with 3% in the top ten. The source material was PBMCs. The receptor source for this set is a woman in her 30s in good health and CMV-seropositive. CDR3s include the opening cysteine and the closing phenylalanine or tryptophan. D genes are given only for firm matches. Clone sizes are given selectively: once, few, many, or a class where the clone is expanded.

j_call v_call d_call clone_size cdr3_nt cdr3_aa
TRBJ2-7 TRBV4-1 TRBD2 - TGCGCCAGCAGCCAAACGGGACTAGCGGGAGGGGGGCAGTACTTC CASSQTGLAGGGQYF
TRBJ2-3 TRBV7-9 - few TGTGCCAGCAGCTTACTATATACGCAGTATTTT CASSLLYTQYF
TRBJ2-5 TRBV4-1 - - TGCGCCAGCAGCCCTCGCGACTTCATCCAAGAGACCCAGTACTTC CASSPRDFIQETQYF
TRBJ2-5 TRBV2 TRBD1 - TGTGCCAGCAACCGCAGGGGGTACTCCCAAGAGACCCAGTACTTC CASNRRGYSQETQYF
TRBJ2-7 TRBV13 - once TGTGCCAGCAGCTCAAACCAGGGTGGGATTTACGAGCAGTACTTC CASSSNQGGIYEQYF
TRBJ2-3 TRBV4-1 TRBD2 once TGCGCCAGCAGCCAAGACGGGTTAGCGGGGGATACGCAGTATTTT CASSQDGLAGDTQYF
TRBJ2-2 TRBV5-1 TRBD2 - TGCGCCAGCAGCGCGGGACTAGCGGGAGGTTTGGCCGGGGAGCTGTTTTTT CASSAGLAGGLAGELFF
TRBJ2-3 TRBV20-1 TRBD1 - TGCAGTGCTAGAGGTGACAGGGTCAGGTATTTT CSARGDRVRYF
TRBJ1-5 TRBV18 TRBD1 - TGTGCCAGCTCACTCAATCTACAGGGGACCCAGCATTTT CASSLNLQGTQHF
TRBJ2-5 TRBV5-1 TRBD2 - TGCGCCAGCAGCTTGGGTAGCGGGAGGGGACAAGAGACCCAGTACTTC CASSLGSGRGQETQYF
TRBJ2-5 TRBV11-3 TRBD1 - TGTGCCAGCAGCGTTTACAGGGGTCGGGAGACCCAGTACTTC CASSVYRGRETQYF
TRBJ2-7 TRBV11-1 - - TGTGCCAGCAGCTTCGGTGGTCAGGGCTACGAGCAGTACTTC CASSFGGQGYEQYF
TRBJ2-3 TRBV5-4 - few TGTGCCAGCAGCTTGGCGGGAGCTAGCACAGATACGCAGTATTTT CASSLAGASTDTQYF
TRBJ2-1 TRBV15 TRBD1 - TGTGCCACCAGCAGAGATTGGGGACGACAGGGGGGTGAGCAGTTCTTC CATSRDWGRQGGEQFF
TRBJ2-7 TRBV6-5 - once TGTGCCAGCAGTTACACTTCGGCAGGGCTCTCCTACGAGCAGTACTTC CASSYTSAGLSYEQYF
TRBJ1-3 TRBV27 - - TGTGCCAGCAGCAGGGGCGGTGGAAACACCATATATTTT CASSRGGGNTIYF
TRBJ2-7 TRBV6-5 - - TGTGCCAGCTCAACCGGGGTAACCTACGAGCAGTACTTC CASSTGVTYEQYF
TRBJ2-3 TRBV19 TRBD1 - TGTGCCAGTAGATCTCGGACAGGGGTAACAGATACGCAGTATTTT CASRSRTGVTDTQYF
TRBJ1-2 TRBV11-2 TRBD1 - TGTGCCAGCAGCTCGTTTGACAGGGATGGTGGCTACACCTTC CASSSFDRDGGYTF
TRBJ1-1 TRBV10-3 - - TGTGCCATCACCCCTCACCGAGAGAACACTGAAGCTTTCTTT CAITPHRENTEAFF
TRBJ2-7 TRBV10-3 TRBD1 - TGTGCCGCACTTCCGGGACAGGGGGCTATCGGCGAGCAGTACTTC CAALPGQGAIGEQYF
TRBJ1-6 TRBV6-5 TRBD1 - TGTGCCAGCAGTGTTTTGACAGGGGATGGTTCACCCCTCCACTTT CASSVLTGDGSPLHF
TRBJ2-2 TRBV6-1 - - TGTGCCAGCAGTGAAGGCAGGAACACCGGGGAGCTGTTTTTT CASSEGRNTGELFF
TRBJ2-7 TRBV11-2 TRBD1 - TGTGCCAGCAGCTATACGACAGGGGCGTACGAGCAGTACTTC CASSYTTGAYEQYF
TRBJ2-3 TRBV12-5 - - TGTGCTAGTGGGCCAACCGGGGGTCCCACAGATACGCAGTATTTT CASGPTGGPTDTQYF
TRBJ2-3 TRBV25-1 - once TGTGCCAGCAGTAGGGCAGGGGCTGGGGATACGCAGTATTTT CASSRAGAGDTQYF
TRBJ2-3 TRBV5-1 TRBD1 - TGCGCCAGCAGCACGATGGACAGGGGTGAAACAGATACGCAGTATTTT CASSTMDRGETDTQYF
TRBJ2-7 TRBV18 - - TGTGCCAGCTCACCCCCACAGGAGAGCTCCTACGAGCAGTACTTC CASSPPQESSYEQYF
TRBJ2-3 TRBV15 TRBD2 - TGTGCCACCAGCAGAGAGAGACGGGAGGCGAGTACGCAGTATTTT CATSRERREASTQYF
TRBJ2-7 TRBV11-3 TRBD2 few TGTGCCAGCAGCTTAACACCGTCTTCCCGGGGAGGGTCCTACGAGCAGTACTTC CASSLTPSSRGGSYEQYF
TRBJ2-7 TRBV19 TRBD2 few TGTGCCAGTAGTATAGGAGCGGGGGTACCCGAGCAGTACTTC CASSIGAGVPEQYF